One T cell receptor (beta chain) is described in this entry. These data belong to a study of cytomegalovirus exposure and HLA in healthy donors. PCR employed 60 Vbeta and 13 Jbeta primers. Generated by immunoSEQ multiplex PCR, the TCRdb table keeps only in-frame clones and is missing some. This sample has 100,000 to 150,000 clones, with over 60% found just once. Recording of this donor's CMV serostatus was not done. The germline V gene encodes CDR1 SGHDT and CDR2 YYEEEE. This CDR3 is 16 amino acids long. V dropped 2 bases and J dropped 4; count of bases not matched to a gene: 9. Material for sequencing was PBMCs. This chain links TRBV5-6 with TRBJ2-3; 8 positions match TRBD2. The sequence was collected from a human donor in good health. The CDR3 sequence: CASSFTLGGAPDTQYF. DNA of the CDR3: TGTGCCAGCAGCTTCACCCTCGGGGGGGCCCCAGATACGCAGTATTTT.